This TCR beta chain was recovered during a study of T cells in localized non-small cell lung cancer. Produced via immunoSEQ multiplex PCR; TCRdb's table is partial and in-frame only. The sample has several thousand clones, about 91% seen once; the top ten hold more than 6.5%. Trimming removed 1 base from V and 2 bases from J; junction bases left unmatched: 8. The germline gives CDR1 MGHRA, CDR2 YSYEKL. The CDR3 loop spans 18 amino acids. The TCR sequence derives from a woman aged 40-69 years with stage I squamous cell lung carcinoma. The rearrangement joins TRBV4-1 to TRBJ2-3, with TRBD1 matching over 11 bases. Specimen: peripheral blood, collected before any cancer treatment. This chain's CDR3 is CASSQGPLGQGVTDTQYF. Written as DNA, the CDR3 is TGCGCCAGCAGCCAAGGTCCCCTGGGACAGGGGGTCACAGATACGCAGTATTTT.